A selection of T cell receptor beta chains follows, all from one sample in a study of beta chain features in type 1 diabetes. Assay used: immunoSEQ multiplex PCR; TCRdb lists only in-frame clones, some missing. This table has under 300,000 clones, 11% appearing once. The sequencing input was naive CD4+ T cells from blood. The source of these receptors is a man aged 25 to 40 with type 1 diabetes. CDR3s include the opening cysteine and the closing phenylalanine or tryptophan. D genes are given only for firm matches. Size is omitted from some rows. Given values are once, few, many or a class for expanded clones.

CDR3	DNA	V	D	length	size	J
CASSGDSGSGTYGYTF	TGTGCCAGCAGCGGGGACTCCGGGAGCGGGACCTATGGCTACACCTTC	TRBV2	.	16	.	TRBJ1-2
CASSPPQGAYGYTF	TGTGCCAGCTCACCACCACAGGGGGCCTATGGCTACACCTTC	TRBV18	TRBD1	14	.	TRBJ1-2
CAWGTSNEKLFF	TGTGCCTGGGGGACTTCTAATGAAAAACTGTTTTTT	TRBV30	.	12	few	TRBJ1-4
CASRSAILTPGQGLHSNQPQHF	TGTGCAAGTCGCTCAGCAATTCTTACACCGGGACAGGGGCTACATAGCAATCAGCCCCAGCATTTT	TRBV12-2	.	22	.	TRBJ1-5
CASSLVLAGDTQYF	TGTGCCAGCAGTTTAGTCCTAGCGGGGGATACGCAGTATTTT	TRBV27	TRBD2	14	.	TRBJ2-3
CASSLGGSGDTDTQYF	TGCGCCAGCAGCTTGGGAGGTAGCGGGGACACAGATACGCAGTATTTT	TRBV5-1	TRBD2	16	.	TRBJ2-3
CATSSGRGNNQPQHF	TGTGCCACCAGCAGCGGTCGGGGGAACAATCAGCCCCAGCATTTT	TRBV15	.	15	few	TRBJ1-5
CASSLAYSSSYNEQFF	TGTGCCAGCAGCTTGGCTTATTCGAGCTCCTACAATGAGCAGTTCTTC	TRBV5-8	.	16	.	TRBJ2-1
CASSFRQPNEKLFF	TGTGCCAGCAGCTTTAGACAGCCTAATGAAAAACTGTTTTTT	TRBV7-6	.	14	few	TRBJ1-4
CASSQGTGEASNYGYTF	TGTGCCAGCTCACAAGGGACAGGGGAGGCCTCTAACTATGGCTACACCTTC	TRBV18	TRBD1	17	.	TRBJ1-2
CAWSVGGLAFF	TGTGCCTGGAGTGTTGGAGGGCTTGCTTTCTTT	TRBV30	.	11	.	TRBJ1-1
CASSEGLAGGYEQFF	TGTGCCAGCAGCGAGGGACTAGCGGGGGGCTATGAGCAGTTCTTC	TRBV2	TRBD2	15	.	TRBJ2-1
CASSPRDTGGETQYF	TGTGCCAGTAGTCCCCGGGACACCGGAGGAGAGACCCAGTACTTC	TRBV19	.	15	.	TRBJ2-5
CASTARSGAGTDTQYF	TGTGCCAGCACCGCTCGTAGCGGGGCGGGCACAGATACGCAGTATTTT	TRBV5-4	TRBD2	16	few	TRBJ2-3
CASSPISGYSTDTQYF	TGCGCCAGCAGCCCCATCTCAGGGTATAGTACAGATACGCAGTATTTT	TRBV5-1	.	16	.	TRBJ2-3
CASRLTGAGELFF	TGTGCCAGCAGACTAACAGGGGCCGGGGAGCTGTTTTTT	TRBV14	TRBD1	13	few	TRBJ2-2
CSARVGDTQYF	TGCAGTGCTAGAGTCGGAGATACGCAGTATTTT	TRBV20-1	.	11	few	TRBJ2-3
CASSPPDREAYEQYF	TGTGCCAGCAGCCCGCCTGACAGGGAGGCCTACGAGCAGTACTTC	TRBV4-2	.	15	few	TRBJ2-7
CATGHGNTEAFF	TGCGCCACCGGACACGGGAACACTGAAGCTTTCTTT	TRBV5-1	.	12	.	TRBJ1-1
CASSGDGNSPLHF	TGTGCCAGCAGCGGAGACGGTAATTCACCCCTCCACTTT	TRBV6-6	.	13	.	TRBJ1-6
CASSIRENTGELFF	TGTGCCAGTAGTATCCGCGAGAACACCGGGGAGCTGTTTTTT	TRBV19	.	14	few	TRBJ2-2
CASSLRLAGAPQETQYF	TGTGCCAGCAGCTTAAGACTAGCGGGGGCACCACAAGAGACCCAGTACTTC	TRBV11-2	TRBD2	17	once	TRBJ2-5
CAWRAPGVTEAFF	TGTGCCTGGAGGGCCCCCGGGGTCACTGAAGCTTTCTTT	TRBV30	.	13	few	TRBJ1-1
CASSGQRASGYTF	TGTGCCAGTTCGGGACAGAGGGCTTCTGGCTACACCTTC	TRBV28	TRBD1	13	few	TRBJ1-2
CASTRTGPRYEQYF	TGTGCCAGCACCCGGACAGGGCCTAGGTACGAGCAGTACTTC	TRBV21-1	.	14	few	TRBJ2-7
CASSLRAQETQYF	TGTGCCAGCAGCCTGAGGGCTCAAGAGACCCAGTACTTC	TRBV14	.	13	few	TRBJ2-5
CASSLSAGTGPMLFF	TGTGCCAGCAGTTTATCGGCCGGGACAGGACCTATGCTGTTTTTT	TRBV28	TRBD1	15	.	TRBJ1-4
CASSLRGDPYNEQFF	TGTGCCAGCAGCTTGCGGGGGGACCCCTACAATGAGCAGTTCTTC	TRBV7-3	TRBD2	15	.	TRBJ2-1
CASSMGLADTDTQYF	TGCGCCAGCAGCATGGGACTAGCGGACACAGATACGCAGTATTTT	TRBV5-1	TRBD2	15	few	TRBJ2-3
CASSLDTPNTGELFF	TGTGCCAGCAGCTTAGACACCCCGAACACCGGGGAGCTGTTTTTT	TRBV5-4	.	15	few	TRBJ2-2
CASCRQPGANVLTF	TGTGCCAGTTGTAGACAGCCGGGGGCCAACGTCCTGACTTTC	TRBV19	.	14	few	TRBJ2-6
CASSRGTGELFF	TGTGCCAGCAGCAGGGGAACCGGGGAGCTGTTTTTT	TRBV6-5	.	12	.	TRBJ2-2
CASSAWSSGANVLTF	TGTGCCAGCAGTGCTTGGAGCTCTGGGGCCAACGTCCTGACTTTC	TRBV27	.	15	few	TRBJ2-6
CASSSGQGKTQYF	TGTGCCAGCAGCTCCGGACAGGGGAAGACCCAGTACTTC	TRBV7-3	TRBD1	13	few	TRBJ2-5
CASSLDTGYIYGYTF	TGTGCCAGCAGCTTAGATACAGGATACATCTACGGCTACACCTTC	TRBV11-2	.	15	few	TRBJ1-2
CASSQEESTNYGYTF	TGTGCCAGCAGCCAAGAAGAGAGCACTAACTATGGCTACACCTTC	TRBV4-2	.	15	few	TRBJ1-2